A single sample is the source of the 24 T cell receptor beta chains below, sequenced in a study of shared clonotypes between healthy human individuals. The assay was immunoSEQ multiplex PCR, and TCRdb's table has in-frame clones only and misses some. Among around 2.5 million clones, 93% were seen once, and the ten largest hold 0.35% to 0.45%. The specimen sequenced was naive CD4+ T cells from PBMCs. Subset noted: CD45RA+ positively selected. The receptors were sampled from a man aged 18 to 35 in good health. Some clones in this sample may be carry-over from other donors' samples.

V is TRBV7-2 and J is TRBJ1-4, with 7 bases identical to TRBD1. In germline, CDR1 is SGHTA, CDR2 FQGNSA. The trim removed 5 bases at V and 8 bases at J, leaving 14 bases unmatched. The CDR3 runs 16 residues. The CDR3 DNA reads TGTGCCAGCAGCACGTCAGGGGGAGCAGGCGGGGAAAAACTGTTTTTT. It codes for CASSTSGGAGGEKLFF.

Comment on this clone: The same CDR3 can be traced to other DNA sequences in this sample. The genes are TRBV11-3 and TRBJ2-2; no clear D. CDR1 is SGHNT, CDR2 YENEEA, per germline. Between the trimmed V and J ends, which lost 1 base and 6 bases, there was a span of 3 bases. This CDR3 has 12 amino acids. CDR3 sequence (DNA): TGTGCCAGCAGCTTAGGGGCCGGGGAGCTGTTTTTT. The encoded protein is CASSLGAGELFF.

The J gene is TRBJ1-5, the V gene TRBV18, with a tentative D call TRBD1 (6 bases). Germline V CDR1 and CDR2: KGHSH, LQKENI. V lost 2 bases to trimming and J lost 3 bases, with 8 bases between them. The CDR3 sequence is 14 residues long. In nucleotides, the CDR3 is TGTGCCAGCTCACCAACAGGGCCCAATCAGCCCCAGCATTTT. Protein: CASSPTGPNQPQHF. Full variable domain (missing parts from reference TRBV18 and TRBJ1-5): NAGVMQNPRHLVRRRGQEARLRCSPMKGHSHVYWYRQLPEEGLKFMVYLQKENIIDESGMPKERFSAEFPKEGPSILRIQQVVRGDSAAYFCASSPTGPNQPQHFGDGTRLSIL.

This clone has only one observation. The chain combines TRBV2 with TRBJ1-2; D gene ambiguous. Germline V gene lookup returns CDR1 SNHLY and CDR2 FYNNEI. Trimming shortened V by 2 bases and J by 8 bases, and 12 bases separated the two germline ends. There are 13 residues in the CDR3. CDR3 loop: CASSEMRVGGYTF. CDR3 DNA: TGTGCCAGCAGTGAAATGAGGGTGGGCGGCTACACCTTC.

This rearrangement joins TRBV5-1 to TRBJ2-7; the D gene is possibly TRBD1 (6 bases). Germline V gene sequence: CDR1 SGHRS, CDR2 YFSETQ. This CDR3 is 14 amino acids long. Trimming stripped 1 base from V and 7 bases from J, with 15 bases between. The DNA for the CDR3 is TGCGCCAGCAGCTTGAATCAGGGGTTGGGAGAGCAGTACTTC. It specifies CASSLNQGLGEQYF.

The chain couples TRBV5-1 to TRBJ1-4, with a tentative D call TRBD1 (6 bases). Germline lookup yields CDR1 SGHRS and CDR2 YFSETQ. The CDR3 runs to 16 residues. The germline V and J ends were trimmed by 3 bases and 8 bases, with 20 bases remaining between them. The CDR3 loop reads CASSWGTRDMREKLFF. The CDR3 nucleotides read TGCGCCAGCAGCTGGGGAACGAGGGACATGAGGGAAAAACTGTTTTTT.

The chain has TRBV5-4 and TRBJ2-5; D might be TRBD1 (5 bases). The germline CDR1 and CDR2 sequences are SGHNT and YYREEE (reference sequence). CDR3 length equals 14 residues. The V and J ends lost 3 bases and 4 bases respectively, with 13 bases between them. The CDR3 loop reads CASSSLQARETQYF. The CDR3 DNA reads as TGTGCCAGCAGCTCGCTACAGGCCCGAGAGACCCAGTACTTC.

As concerns this clone: The junction and the germline gene differ at one end; a read error may be behind it. Other DNA sequences in this specimen translate into the identical CDR3. The V gene is TRBV5-1, the J gene TRBJ1-4; possibly TRBD1 for D (5 bases). CDR3 length: 14 residues. Germline V lookup: CDR1 SGHRS, CDR2 YFSETQ. This CDR3 is CASSLTGTNEKLFF. DNA for the CDR3: TGCGCCAGCAGCCTGACCGGGACGAATGAAAAGCTGTTTTTT.

The chain links TRBV14 to TRBJ2-3, with D hard to call. The CDR3 length is 15 residues. Germline V gene lookup returns CDR1 SGHDN and CDR2 FVKESK. Trimming left V 3 bases short and J 2 bases short, with 12 bases between. CDR3 sequence (DNA): TGTGCCAGCAGCCAGGTTCGGCAGCACACAGATACGCAGTATTTT. As protein: CASSQVRQHTDTQYF.

This rearrangement joins TRBV6-5 to TRBJ1-1, with TRBD1 matching 7 bases. The junction had 4 bases not matched to a gene; V was cut back by 6 bases and J by 0 bases. Germline values: CDR1 MNHEY, CDR2 SVGAGI. This CDR3 is 14 amino acids long. CDR3 sequence: CASREGQLNTEAFF. CDR3 coding DNA: TGTGCCAGCAGGGAGGGACAGCTGAACACTGAAGCTTTCTTT.

The V and J genes are TRBV5-1 and TRBJ2-5; 7 bases are a match to TRBD1. CDR3 length: 14 residues. The V and J ends lost 6 bases and 5 bases, in that order; junction bases with no gene match: 10. The germline V gene encodes CDR1 SGHRS and CDR2 YFSETQ. The CDR3 DNA follows: TGCGCCAGCAATGGGAGAGGGGGCCAGGAGACCCAGTACTTC. Protein: CASNGRGGQETQYF.

The sample holds one count of this clone. The CDR3 bases are TGCGCCAGCAGCTCTAGCGGGAGTAATTACGAGCAGTACTTC. Amino acids: CASSSSGSNYEQYF. J is TRBJ2-7 and V is TRBV5-1; 10 nucleotides match TRBD2. The CDR3 extends over 14 amino acids. The ends lost 3 bases at V and 4 bases at J; junction bases unmatched: 4. From germline, CDR1 is SGHRS and CDR2 YFSETQ. Based on the CDR3 plus reference TRBV5-1 and TRBJ2-7, the full variable domain is KAGVTQTPRYLIKTRGQQVTLSCSPISGHRSVSWYQQTPGQGLQFLFEYFSETQRNKGNFPGRFSGRQFSNSRSEMNVSTLELGDSALYLCASSSSGSNYEQYFGPGTRLTVT.

The V call is TRBV19, the J call TRBJ2-5; the D is unclear. The germline V and J ends were trimmed by 1 base and 7 bases, with 7 bases remaining between them. The germline gives CDR1 LNHDA, CDR2 SQIVND (reference sequence). The CDR3 is made up of 12 amino acids. The CDR3 nucleotides read TGTGCCAGTAGTATAGGAGTTGGGACCCAGTACTTC. This translates into CASSIGVGTQYF.

The CDR3 loop is CASSLEGQTQYF. The CDR3 DNA sequence: TGTGCCAGCAGCTTGGAGGGGCAGACCCAGTACTTC. This rearrangement joins TRBV5-4 to TRBJ2-5, with a weak D call TRBD1 (5 bases). The CDR3 has 12 amino acids. Trimming cost V 0 bases and J 6 bases, with 6 bases left between them. CDR1 and CDR2 from the germline V gene are SGHNT and YYREEE (reference sequence).

V gene TRBV6-1 combines with J gene TRBJ2-2; maybe TRBD1 (5 bases). V was pared by 7 bases and J by 0 bases, with 12 bases between. Germline CDR1 is MNHNS and CDR2 is SASEGT. This CDR3 is built from 15 residues. The CDR3 nucleotides are TGTGCCAGCAACTTGGCAGGGCCGAACACCGGGGAGCTGTTTTTT. It is translated as CASNLAGPNTGELFF.

The rearrangement links TRBV2 to TRBJ1-1; D remains unclear. Germline CDR1 reads SNHLY; CDR2 reads FYNNEI. The V end lost 6 bases, the J end lost 1 base, and 12 bases lay between the germline ends. CDR3 length equals 14 residues. The CDR3 region has the DNA TGTGCCAGCAGGAGGGTTTTCAGGAACACTGAAGCTTTCTTT. It encodes CASRRVFRNTEAFF.

CDR3 sequence reads: CASSRTSGYTGELFF. Here the CDR3 DNA reads TGTGCCAGCAGTCGGACTAGCGGCTACACCGGGGAGCTGTTTTTT. The chain carries TRBV25-1 and TRBJ2-2; 10 bases agree with TRBD2. The CDR3 consists of 15 residues. Germline CDR1 reads MGHDK; CDR2 reads SYGVNS. Losses at the gene ends were 5 bases for V and 3 bases for J; bases not matched to a gene: 3.

V usage is TRBV29-1 and J usage is TRBJ2-7; D is possibly TRBD2 (6 bases). Germline CDR1 reads SQVTM; CDR2 reads ANQGSEA. Trimming took off 3 bases at V and 3 bases at J, with 9 bases between the two ends. CDR3 length equals 12 residues. The CDR3 DNA is TGCAGCGTTGAGCGGGATAGCTACGAGCAGTACTTC. Protein sequence: CSVERDSYEQYF.

V usage is TRBV5-6 and J usage is TRBJ2-2; D possibly corresponds to TRBD2 (5 bases). V lost 4 bases, J lost 6 bases, and 28 bases lay in between. The CDR3 runs to 19 residues. Germline CDR1 and CDR2: SGHDT and YYEEEE. CDR3 nucleotides: TGTGCCAGCAGCCCGCGGGTCTTTAGGAGCGGTCAGAGGTCCGGGGAGCTGTTTTTT. As protein: CASSPRVFRSGQRSGELFF.

V gene TRBV28 combines with J gene TRBJ2-7, with D tentatively TRBD1 (5 bases). The V gene lost 8 bases and the J gene lost 2 bases, with 19 bases spanning the gap. Germline loops: CDR1 MDHEN, CDR2 SYDVKM. CDR3 length equals 15 residues. The CDR3 sequence is CASRPWQGGTYEQYF. The DNA of the CDR3 is TGTGCCAGCCGACCCTGGCAGGGCGGAACCTACGAGCAGTACTTC.

The CDR3 coding sequence is TGTGCCAGCAGCCTCGGACGGAGCCAAGAGACCCAGTACTTC. Protein: CASSLGRSQETQYF. The chain is built from TRBV2 and TRBJ2-5; D gene unclear. This CDR3 contains 14 residues. The germline gives CDR1 SNHLY, CDR2 FYNNEI. V lost 6 bases to trimming and J lost 1 base, with 12 bases between them.

On this clone itself: Other nucleotide sequences from this sample produce the same CDR3. This chain links TRBV28 with TRBJ2-3; D is ambiguous. This CDR3 region has 11 residues. V gave up 6 bases and J gave up 1 base, with 2 bases separating them. Looked up from germline, CDR1 is MDHEN and CDR2 is SYDVKM. The CDR3 DNA is TGTGCCAGCAGACGCACAGATACGCAGTATTTT. Translated: CASRRTDTQYF.

The rearrangement uses TRBV5-4 and TRBJ1-2, with D possibly TRBD1 on 5 matching bases. Germline V gene lookup returns CDR1 SGHNT and CDR2 YYREEE (reference sequence). The CDR3 consists of 13 residues. Trimming cost V 4 bases and J 3 bases, with 10 bases left between them. CDR3: CASSPQDDYGYTF. CDR3 nucleotide sequence: TGTGCCAGCAGCCCACAGGACGACTATGGCTACACCTTC.

The V and J genes are TRBV19 and TRBJ2-3, with TRBD1 matching 8 bases. The junction had 8 bases not matched to a gene; V was cut back by 3 bases and J by 3 bases. This CDR3 region has 16 residues. Germline CDR1 reads LNHDA; CDR2 reads SQIVND (reference sequence). The CDR3 protein is CASSIQGQVGTDTQYF. The CDR3 nucleotides are TGTGCCAGTAGTATCCAGGGACAGGTGGGGACAGATACGCAGTATTTT.